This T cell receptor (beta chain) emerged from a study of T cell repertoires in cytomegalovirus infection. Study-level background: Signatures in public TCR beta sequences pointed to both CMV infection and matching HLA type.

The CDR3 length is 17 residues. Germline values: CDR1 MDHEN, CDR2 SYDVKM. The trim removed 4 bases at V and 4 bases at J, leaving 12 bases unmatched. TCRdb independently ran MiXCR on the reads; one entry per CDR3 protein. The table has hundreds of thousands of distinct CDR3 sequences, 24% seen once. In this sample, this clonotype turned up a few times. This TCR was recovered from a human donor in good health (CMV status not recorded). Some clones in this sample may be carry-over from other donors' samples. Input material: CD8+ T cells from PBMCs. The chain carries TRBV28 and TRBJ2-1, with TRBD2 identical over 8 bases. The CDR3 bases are TGTGCCAGCAGTTCCCCCTCGCGGGGGGCGCGTTACAATGAGCAGTTCTTC. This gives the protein CASSSPSRGARYNEQFF. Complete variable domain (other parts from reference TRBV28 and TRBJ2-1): DVKVTQSSRYLVKRTGEKVFLECVQDMDHENMFWYRQDPGLGLRLIYFSYDVKMKEKGDIPEGYSVSREKKERFSLILESASTNQTSMYLCASSSPSRGARYNEQFFGPGTRLTVL.